The T cell receptor beta chain described here comes from a study of control samples from healthy donors and cancer patients. Sequencing used immunoSEQ multiplex PCR; TCRdb keeps in-frame clones, though not all of them. The sample holds 150,000 to 180,000 clones, roughly 94% seen once. Trimming cost V 1 base and J 10 bases, with 8 bases left between them. The CDR3 totals 13 residues. Germline CDR1 is LGHNA and CDR2 is YNFKEQ. This chain links TRBV4-2 with TRBJ1-6; D remains unclear. Sequencing used blood. This TCR was recovered from a middle-aged man in good health. CDR3: CASSQVLGSPLHF. CDR3 bases: TGTGCCAGCAGCCAAGTTCTAGGATCACCCCTCCACTTT.